Following are 31 T cell receptor beta chains from one sample sequenced in a study of vaccination and CD4 T cells after COVID-19. Treatment specified: roughly 10-day PBMC culture with coronavirus spike peptide pools or control peptides (ViraFEST assay). Cultured CD4+ T cell DNA was sequenced using the Oncomine TCR Beta short-read assay. TCRdb recomputed calls from the PCR reads with MiXCR, one row per CDR3 protein. The sample yields under 20,000 distinct CDR3 sequences, around four fifths seen once. What these receptors recognize is not known. The sample was CD4+ T cells from blood, cultured in vitro, taken after SARS-CoV-2 vaccination. Every receptor here comes from a human donor who received a COVID-19 vaccine.

This sequence joins TRBV7-9 and TRBJ1-2, with TRBD1 as a possible D gene (5 bases). From germline, CDR1 is SEHNR and CDR2 FQNEAQ (reference sequence). The V end was cut by 1 base, the J end by 4 bases, with 10 bases between. The CDR3 covers 14 residues. CDR3 bases: TGTGCCAGCAGCTTAGGTAGACAGCTCTATGGCTACACCTTC. It is translated as CASSLGRQLYGYTF. Combining the CDR3 with reference TRBV7-9 and TRBJ1-2 gives the whole variable domain DTGVSQNPRHKITKRGQNVTFRCDPISEHNRLYWYRQTLGQGPEFLTYFQNEAQLEKSRLLSDRFSAERPKGSFSTLEIQRTEQGDSAMYLCASSLGRQLYGYTFGSGTRLTVV.

J is TRBJ1-6 and V is TRBV27; TRBD1 might be the D (5 bases). Trimming stripped 0 bases from V and 0 bases from J, with 12 bases between. The CDR3 extends over 18 amino acids. Germline CDR1 is MNHEY and CDR2 is SMNVEV (reference sequence). This chain's CDR3 is CASSLSFQGSSYNSPLHF. In nucleotides, the CDR3 is TGTGCCAGCAGTTTATCGTTTCAGGGTAGCTCCTATAATTCACCCCTCCACTTT.

The chain recombines TRBV20-1 with TRBJ2-1; 8 bases match TRBD2. After removal of 8 bases from V and 5 bases from J, the junction contained 11 bases not matched to a gene. The CDR3 has 14 amino acids. CDR1 is DFQATT, CDR2 SNEGSKA, per germline (reference sequence). The CDR3 region is CSPSTGGVNNEQFF. The CDR3 bases are TGCAGTCCATCTACCGGGGGGGTAAACAATGAGCAGTTCTTC.

The chain has TRBV6-1 and TRBJ1-1; D unresolved. Trimming left V 7 bases short and J 3 bases short, with 12 bases between. The germline gives CDR1 MNHNS, CDR2 SASEGT. The CDR3 contains 13 residues. Here the CDR3 reads CASTLQSHTEAFF. The CDR3 DNA reads as TGTGCCAGCACCCTACAGAGCCACACTGAAGCTTTCTTT.

This clonotype came up once. The V call is TRBV2, the J call TRBJ2-5, with TRBD1 as a possible D gene (6 bases). Germline CDR1 SNHLY, CDR2 FYNNEI. Between the trimmed V and J ends, which lost 7 bases and 2 bases, there was a span of 11 bases. This CDR3 is built from 13 residues. CDR3 bases: TGTGCCAGCATTGCAGGGGATCAAGAGACCCAGTACTTC. The encoded protein is CASIAGDQETQYF. Complete variable domain (other parts from reference TRBV2 and TRBJ2-5): EPEVTQTPSHQVTQMGQEVILRCVPISNHLYFYWYRQILGQKVEFLVSFYNNEISEKSEIFDDQFSVERPDGSNFTLKIRSTKLEDSAMYFCASIAGDQETQYFGPGTRLLVL.

The J gene is TRBJ1-6, the V gene TRBV6-1; 9 bases align to TRBD1. CDR1 is MNHNS and CDR2 is SASEGT in the germline V gene. This CDR3 has 15 amino acids. Unmatched junction bases numbered 11, after V lost 7 bases and J lost 10 bases. The CDR3 is CASTIQGARGSPLHF. As DNA, the CDR3 is TGTGCCAGCACCATACAGGGGGCGAGAGGATCACCCCTCCACTTT.

The CDR3 bases are TGTGCCAGCAGCCAAGGGGTAGCGGGGGGTGAGCAGTTCTTC. This encodes CASSQGVAGGEQFF. The chain combines TRBV4-2 with TRBJ2-1; 10 bases map to TRBD2. Germline V gene lookup returns CDR1 LGHNA and CDR2 YNFKEQ. The length of the CDR3 is 14 residues. V was clipped by 1 base and J by 9 bases; unmatched bases: 3.

This chain joins TRBV28 and TRBJ1-1; TRBD1 is a possible D gene (5 bases). This CDR3 comprises 16 residues. Germline V gives CDR1 MDHEN, CDR2 SYDVKM. Between the trimmed V and J ends, which lost 2 bases and 0 bases, there was a span of 13 bases. The CDR3 sequence is CASSLNAGTVNTEAFF. The CDR3 DNA reads as TGTGCCAGCAGTTTAAATGCCGGGACGGTGAACACTGAAGCTTTCTTT.

This chain connects TRBV24-1 to TRBJ2-5; 14 bases fit TRBD2. CDR3 length equals 16 residues. Germline-derived CDR1 and CDR2 are KGHDR and SFDVKD. J lost 3 bases, V lost 7 bases, and 6 bases had no gene match. CDR3 amino acids: CATSRTSGGSEETQYF. The CDR3, as DNA: TGTGCCACCAGCCGGACTAGCGGGGGGTCTGAAGAGACCCAGTACTTC.

This chain connects TRBV7-9 to TRBJ2-5, with 11 bases lining up with TRBD2. Looked up from germline, CDR1 is SEHNR and CDR2 is FQNEAQ (reference sequence). Losses at the gene ends were 1 base for V and 5 bases for J; bases not matched to a gene: 6. The CDR3 runs to 16 residues. CDR3 in DNA: TGTGCCAGCAGCTTAGGGGCTAGCGGGGGGATGGAGACCCAGTACTTC. Protein product: CASSLGASGGMETQYF.

The gene calls are TRBV28 and TRBJ1-2; possibly TRBD1 for D (6 bases). The CDR3 is 14 amino acids. The germline gives CDR1 MDHEN, CDR2 SYDVKM. V lost 3 bases to trimming and J lost 2 bases, with 10 bases between them. The CDR3 region is CASSFGQGNYGYTF. In DNA, the CDR3 is TGTGCCAGCAGTTTTGGGCAGGGGAACTATGGCTACACCTTC.

The chain joins TRBV7-6 to TRBJ1-1; maybe TRBD1 (6 bases). The CDR3 covers 15 residues. V lost 5 bases and J lost 1, with 14 bases in between. Germline lookup yields CDR1 SGHVS and CDR2 FNYEAQ. CDR3 residues: CASSREQGSNTEAFF. The CDR3 DNA is TGTGCCAGCAGCCGCGAACAGGGTTCGAACACTGAAGCTTTCTTT. The whole variable domain, filled in from reference TRBV7-6 and TRBJ1-1, reads GAGVSQSPRYKVTKRGQDVALRCDPISGHVSLYWYRQALGQGPEFLTYFNYEAQQDKSGLPNDRFSAERPEGSISTLTIQRTEQRDSAMYRCASSREQGSNTEAFFGQGTRLTVV.

The genes are TRBV6-5 and TRBJ1-1, with 8 bases identical to TRBD1. CDR3 length equals 18 residues. With 0 bases clipped from V and 1 base from J, the junction kept 10 bases outside the gene matches. In germline, CDR1 is MNHEY, CDR2 SVGAGI. This CDR3 reads CASSYSRAGGDKNTEAFF. The DNA of the CDR3 is TGTGCCAGCAGTTACTCAAGGGCAGGGGGCGACAAGAACACTGAAGCTTTCTTT.

V is TRBV6-1 and J is TRBJ1-2, with TRBD1 identical over 8 bases. After removal of 7 bases from V and 7 bases from J, the junction contained 8 bases not matched to a gene. CDR1 and CDR2 (germline): MNHNS, SASEGT. The CDR3 runs to 13 residues. The CDR3 DNA reads as TGTGCCAGCACCCCAGGGGGCCGGGGTGGCTACACCTTC. Translation gives CASTPGGRGGYTF.

The V call is TRBV27, the J call TRBJ1-2, with D perhaps matching TRBD1 (6 bases). Looked up from germline, CDR1 is MNHEY and CDR2 is SMNVEV (reference sequence). Trimming removed 2 bases from V and 1 base from J, with 11 bases in between. The CDR3 covers 15 residues. CDR3 sequence reads: CASSLLQGNNYGYTF. The DNA of the CDR3 is TGTGCCAGCAGTTTACTCCAGGGGAATAACTATGGCTACACCTTC.

V and J are TRBV5-1 and TRBJ1-1, with D possibly TRBD1 on 6 matching bases. Per the germline V gene, CDR1 is SGHRS and CDR2 is YFSETQ. There are 14 residues in the CDR3. V lost 4 bases and J 1 base, leaving 11 bases between the germline ends. The CDR3 nucleotides read TGCGCCAGCAGCGTGACAGGAGAGAACACTGAAGCTTTCTTT. Translated, it gives CASSVTGENTEAFF.

The chain couples TRBV27 to TRBJ1-2, with 9 bases fitting TRBD1. Per germline, CDR1 MNHEY and CDR2 SMNVEV (reference sequence). V lost 3 bases, J lost 4 bases, and 12 bases stayed unmatched. The CDR3 covers 17 residues. CDR3 sequence: CASSFGQGRSPTYGYTF. The CDR3 DNA reads TGTGCCAGCAGTTTCGGACAGGGGCGGTCCCCAACCTATGGCTACACCTTC.

This chain connects TRBV28 to TRBJ2-1; D might be TRBD2 (5 bases). Between the trimmed V and J ends, which lost 5 bases and 1 base, there was a span of 15 bases. Germline CDR1 reads MDHEN; CDR2 reads SYDVKM. The CDR3 extends over 16 amino acids. The CDR3 loop is CASSPTRGDSYNEQFF. DNA for the CDR3: TGTGCCAGCAGTCCCACTAGAGGTGATTCCTACAATGAGCAGTTCTTC. Full variable domain (missing parts from reference TRBV28 and TRBJ2-1): DVKVTQSSRYLVKRTGEKVFLECVQDMDHENMFWYRQDPGLGLRLIYFSYDVKMKEKGDIPEGYSVSREKKERFSLILESASTNQTSMYLCASSPTRGDSYNEQFFGPGTRLTVL.

The rearrangement joins TRBV10-2 to TRBJ1-6, with D unclear. From germline, CDR1 is WSHSY and CDR2 SAAADI. Between the trimmed V and J ends, which lost 7 bases and 7 bases, there was a span of 5 bases. The CDR3 totals 11 residues. The CDR3 coding sequence is TGCGCCAGCAAGGAGAATTCACCCCTCCACTTT. It codes for CASKENSPLHF.

The chain uses TRBV30 and TRBJ1-5; no clear D gene. This CDR3 has 15 residues. Between the trimmed V and J ends, which lost 1 base and 8 bases, there was a span of 18 bases. Germline V gives CDR1 GTSNPN, CDR2 SVGIG (reference sequence). CDR3 sequence (DNA): TGTGCCTGGAGTGCTGGGAGGAGTGGTGTGGAGCCCCAGCATTTT. This encodes CAWSAGRSGVEPQHF.

The J gene is TRBJ2-6, the V gene TRBV9; 8 bases are shared with TRBD1. CDR3 length: 16 amino acids. V trimming: 6 bases; J trimming: 2 bases; junction bases outside the gene matches: 7. CDR1 is SGDLS, CDR2 YYNGEE, per germline. CDR3 sequence: CASTLEDRAGANVLTF. The CDR3 nucleotides are TGTGCCAGCACCCTCGAGGACAGGGCTGGGGCCAACGTCCTGACTTTC.

The rearrangement joins TRBV2 to TRBJ1-5; the D gene is possibly TRBD1 (5 bases). CDR3 length: 17 amino acids. Germline CDR1 reads SNHLY; CDR2 reads FYNNEI. Trimming removed 5 bases from V and 1 base from J, with 18 bases in between. The CDR3 protein is CASSLVGRGVSNQPQHF. In DNA, the CDR3 is TGTGCCAGCAGTCTTGTCGGGCGGGGGGTAAGCAATCAGCCCCAGCATTTT.

The rearrangement links TRBV19 to TRBJ1-2; possible D gene TRBD1, 6 bases. Trimming took off 7 bases at V and 7 bases at J, with 19 bases between the two ends. The germline CDR1 and CDR2 sequences are LNHDA and SQIVND (reference sequence). The CDR3 contains 14 residues. The CDR3 DNA sequence: TGTGCCAGTACCGACCGGCCAACAGGGACTGGCTACACCTTC. The encoded protein is CASTDRPTGTGYTF.

The DNA of the CDR3 is TGCAGTGCTAGGCTAGCGGGGAGTCAAGAGACCCAGTACTTC. Translating it yields CSARLAGSQETQYF. The chain joins TRBV20-1 to TRBJ2-5; TRBD2 matches 9 bases. Germline trimming cut 3 bases from V and 2 bases from J; bases unmatched to any gene: 4. Per the germline V gene, CDR1 is DFQATT and CDR2 is SNEGSKA (reference sequence). This CDR3 region has 14 residues.

The rearrangement uses TRBV7-6 and TRBJ1-2; maybe TRBD1 (6 bases). Trimming stripped 5 bases from V and 4 bases from J, with 14 bases between. Germline V lookup: CDR1 SGHVS, CDR2 FNYEAQ. This CDR3 region has 14 residues. This CDR3 is CASSGHGTSYGYTF. The CDR3 DNA reads as TGTGCCAGCAGCGGTCACGGGACATCCTATGGCTACACCTTC.

This clonotype was found once. The V and J genes are TRBV20-1 and TRBJ2-3; D may be TRBD1 or TRBD2 (5 bases each). Germline V gene data show CDR1 as DFQATT and CDR2 as SNEGSKA (reference sequence). The V and J ends lost 5 bases and 10 bases respectively, with 22 bases between them. The CDR3 covers 14 residues. The CDR3, as DNA: TGCAGTGCTGGGACCCGGGCTTCCTCTTCCCCGCAGTATTTT. It is translated as CSAGTRASSSPQYF.

The V gene is TRBV6-1, the J gene TRBJ1-5; 7 positions match TRBD1. Per germline, CDR1 MNHNS and CDR2 SASEGT. V was pared by 5 bases and J by 6 bases, with 4 bases of the junction left unmatched. The CDR3 has 13 amino acids. The CDR3 here is CASSLEGAQPQHF. The CDR3 region has the DNA TGTGCCAGCAGTCTAGAGGGGGCTCAGCCCCAGCATTTT.

The V call is TRBV2, the J call TRBJ1-6, with 7 bases that match TRBD1. Trimming cost V 6 bases and J 6 bases; bases outside gene matches: 8. Germline lookup yields CDR1 SNHLY and CDR2 FYNNEI. The CDR3 consists of 15 residues. The CDR3, as DNA: TGTGCCAGCAGATTAAGGGGACAGATTAATTCACCCCTCCACTTT. Translation: CASRLRGQINSPLHF.

The rearrangement uses TRBV6-1 and TRBJ1-2; D not certain. Per germline, CDR1 MNHNS and CDR2 SASEGT. Trimming pared 6 bases from V and 4 bases from J, leaving 9 bases between. The CDR3 contains 12 residues. The CDR3 DNA sequence: TGTGCCAGCAGGGATAGAACCTATGGCTACACCTTC. This translates into CASRDRTYGYTF.

This chain uses TRBV21-1 with TRBJ2-7; the D call in the table, TRBD1, was not verified against the DNA. TRBV21-1 is shown as a pseudogene. This CDR3 has 15 amino acids. The CDR3 DNA sequence: TGTGCCAGCAGCGCCCGTCCTTCCCTGAGGAACGAGCAGTACTTC. Protein: CASSARPSLRNEQYF.

The rearrangement links TRBV10-3 to TRBJ1-6; possibly TRBD1 for D (6 bases). CDR1 and CDR2 (germline): ENHRY, SYGVKD. The CDR3 has 15 amino acids. V was pared by 6 bases and J by 5 bases, with 14 bases between. The chain's CDR3 is CAIRNDRPDNSPLHF. CDR3 bases: TGTGCCATCAGAAACGACAGGCCGGATAATTCACCCCTCCACTTT.